Listed here are 13 T cell receptor beta chains from one sample, sequenced in a study of shared clonotypes between healthy human individuals. CD45RO negativity and positive selection for CCR7 defined naive CD8 cells, a population that excluded terminally differentiated effector memory CD45RA+ cells. Sequenced by immunoSEQ multiplex PCR; TCRdb stores in-frame clones only, minus some. The sample contains around 580,000 clones, more than 95% of which appear only once. The material sequenced was naive CD8+ T cells sorted from blood. All receptors come from a man in his thirties or forties in good health.

This rearrangement joins TRBV28 to TRBJ1-2, with 7 bases aligning to TRBD1. Germline V CDR1 and CDR2: MDHEN, SYDVKM. Trimming took 6 bases from V and 4 from J; bases not matched to a gene: 8. The CDR3 runs 14 residues. This chain's CDR3 is CASSPGQSFYGYTF. In DNA form, the CDR3 reads TGTGCCAGCAGCCCGGGACAGAGTTTCTATGGCTACACCTTC.

The count of this clone is one. The chain links TRBV30 to TRBJ2-5, with D perhaps TRBD2 (6 bases). V gave up 6 bases and J gave up 5 bases, with 10 bases separating them. Germline V gives CDR1 GTSNPN, CDR2 SVGIG (reference sequence). The CDR3 spans 11 residues. This chain's CDR3 is CACRGGETQYF. Here the CDR3 DNA reads TGTGCCTGTCGTGGGGGGGAGACCCAGTACTTC.

V usage is TRBV28 and J usage is TRBJ2-7, with TRBD1 identical over 7 bases. The CDR3 extends over 15 amino acids. Losses at the gene ends were 5 bases for V and 2 bases for J; bases not matched to a gene: 9. Germline V lookup: CDR1 MDHEN, CDR2 SYDVKM. CDR3 sequence: CASSPTGLGTYEQYF. CDR3 DNA: TGTGCCAGCAGTCCGACAGGGCTGGGTACCTACGAGCAGTACTTC.

The V call is TRBV7-9, the J call TRBJ2-2, with 9 bases that match TRBD2. The junction had 9 bases not matched to a gene; V was cut back by 5 bases and J by 2 bases. The CDR3 is 17 amino acids. Germline V gene data show CDR1 as SEHNR and CDR2 as FQNEAQ (reference sequence). The DNA of the CDR3 is TGTGCCAGCAGCCCTAGGATAGCGGGAGAAAACACCGGGGAGCTGTTTTTT. It specifies CASSPRIAGENTGELFF.

This clone was counted a single time. The junction does not match germline at one end; this may be a read error. The chain employs TRBV7-9 and TRBJ2-5; D uncertain. Germline V gene data show CDR1 as SEHNR and CDR2 as FQNEAQ (reference sequence). CDR3 length: 10 amino acids. The CDR3 nucleotides are TGTGCCAGCAGCTTAGGTCCCATGGACTTC. Its translation is CASSLGPMDF.

The chain joins TRBV29-1 to TRBJ2-7; 9 bases align to TRBD1. V was pared by 4 bases and J by 3 bases, with 7 bases of the junction left unmatched. CDR3 length: 14 residues. CDR1 and CDR2 (germline): SQVTM, ANQGSEA. In nucleotides, the CDR3 is TGCAGCGTTGTACCCGGGACAGGGTACTACGAGCAGTACTTC. Its translation is CSVVPGTGYYEQYF.

This chain links TRBV7-9 with TRBJ2-7; 7 nucleotides line up with TRBD1. The CDR3 sequence is 14 residues long. V shed 5 bases and J 2 bases; nucleotides not matched to a gene: 6. Germline CDR1 SEHNR, CDR2 FQNEAQ (reference sequence). The CDR3, as DNA: TGTGCCAGCAGCCCCCGGGACAGTGCCTACGAGCAGTACTTC. Encoded protein: CASSPRDSAYEQYF.

V gene TRBV6-6 combines with J gene TRBJ2-7; D unresolved. This CDR3 has 13 residues. Germline assignment: CDR1 MNHNY and CDR2 SVGAGI (reference sequence). The germline V and J ends were trimmed by 0 bases and 2 bases, with 5 bases remaining between them. CDR3 coding DNA: TGTGCCAGCAGTTACTCACAGACCTACGAGCAGTACTTC. Residues: CASSYSQTYEQYF.

CDR3 loop: CASSHRPGQGIYEQYF. CDR3 bases: TGTGCCAGCAGCCATCGTCCGGGACAGGGAATCTACGAGCAGTACTTC. The V gene is TRBV28, the J gene TRBJ2-7, with 9 bases fitting TRBD1. The V segment lost 6 bases and the J segment 3 bases; nucleotides outside the gene matches: 12. Germline-derived CDR1 and CDR2 are MDHEN and SYDVKM. The CDR3 is 16 amino acids.

V and J are TRBV6-5 and TRBJ2-5, with TRBD2 as a possible D gene (5 bases). The CDR3 loop spans 15 amino acids. CDR1 is MNHEY and CDR2 is SVGAGI in the germline V gene. V lost 7 bases to trimming and J lost 2 bases, with 17 bases between them. The CDR3 region is CASTVTRAGQETQYF. The CDR3 coding sequence is TGTGCCAGCACTGTTACTAGGGCAGGACAAGAGACCCAGTACTTC.

This clone has just one count. In DNA, the CDR3 is TGCGCCAGCAGCCAAGATCGAACTAGCGGGAGCACAGATACGCAGTATTTT. This translates into CASSQDRTSGSTDTQYF. The chain links TRBV4-3 to TRBJ2-3; 9 bases match TRBD2. V gave up 0 bases and J gave up 0 bases; unmatched junction bases: 4. The CDR3 totals 17 residues. Germline-derived CDR1 and CDR2 are LGHNA and YSLEER.

This sequence joins TRBV7-8 and TRBJ2-7; the D is unclear. This CDR3 has 12 residues. Germline loops: CDR1 SGHVS, CDR2 FQNEAQ. V was trimmed by 5 bases and J by 0 bases, leaving 5 bases between them. DNA of the CDR3: TGTGCCAGCAGCCTTAGCTCCTACGAGCAGTACTTC. It encodes CASSLSSYEQYF.

The gene calls are TRBV18 and TRBJ1-5; D is uncertain. This CDR3 has 12 residues. V shed 3 bases and J shed 8 bases, with 8 bases lying between them. Germline values: CDR1 KGHSH, CDR2 LQKENI. The CDR3 DNA is TGTGCCAGCTCACCGGTGGGAGAGCCCCAGCATTTT. Translating gives CASSPVGEPQHF.